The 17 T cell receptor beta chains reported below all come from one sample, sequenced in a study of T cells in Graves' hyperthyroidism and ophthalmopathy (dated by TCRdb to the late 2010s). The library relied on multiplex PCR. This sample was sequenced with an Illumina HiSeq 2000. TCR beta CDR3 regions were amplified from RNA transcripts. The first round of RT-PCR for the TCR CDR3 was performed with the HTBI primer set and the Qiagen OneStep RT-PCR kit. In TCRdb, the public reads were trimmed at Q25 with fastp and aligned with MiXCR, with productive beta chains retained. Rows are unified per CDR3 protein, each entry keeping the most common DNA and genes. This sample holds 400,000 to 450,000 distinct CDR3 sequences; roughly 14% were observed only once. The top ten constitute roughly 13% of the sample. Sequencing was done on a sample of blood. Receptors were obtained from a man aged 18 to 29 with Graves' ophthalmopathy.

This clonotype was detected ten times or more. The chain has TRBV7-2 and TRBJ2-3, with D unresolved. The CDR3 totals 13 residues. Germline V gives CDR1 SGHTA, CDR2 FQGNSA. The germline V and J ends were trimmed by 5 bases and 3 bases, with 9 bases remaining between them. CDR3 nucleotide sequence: TGTGCCAGCAGCCCCACCTGGACAGATACGCAGTATTTT. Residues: CASSPTWTDTQYF.

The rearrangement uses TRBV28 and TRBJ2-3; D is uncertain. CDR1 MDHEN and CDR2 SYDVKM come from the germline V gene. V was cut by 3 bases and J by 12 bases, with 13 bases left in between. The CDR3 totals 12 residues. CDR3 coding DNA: TGTGCCAGCAGTTTTGACTCACAATCACAGTATTTT. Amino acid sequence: CASSFDSQSQYF.

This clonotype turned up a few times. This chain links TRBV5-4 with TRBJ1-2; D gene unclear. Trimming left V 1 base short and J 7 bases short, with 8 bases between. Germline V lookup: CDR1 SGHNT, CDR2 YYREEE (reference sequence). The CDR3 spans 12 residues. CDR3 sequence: CASSLTTGGYTF. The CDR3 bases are TGTGCCAGCAGCTTGACCACTGGTGGCTACACCTTC.

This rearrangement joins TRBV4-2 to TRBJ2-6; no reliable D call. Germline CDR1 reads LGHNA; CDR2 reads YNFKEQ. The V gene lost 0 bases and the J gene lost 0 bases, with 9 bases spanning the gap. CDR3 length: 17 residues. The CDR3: CASSQEWTLSGANVLTF. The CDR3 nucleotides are TGTGCCAGCAGCCAAGAGTGGACGCTCTCTGGGGCCAACGTCCTGACTTTC.

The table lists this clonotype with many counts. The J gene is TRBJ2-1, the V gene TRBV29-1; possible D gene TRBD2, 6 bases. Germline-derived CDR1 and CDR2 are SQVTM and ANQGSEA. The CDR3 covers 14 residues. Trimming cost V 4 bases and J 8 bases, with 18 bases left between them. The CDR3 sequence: CSVVRRDWGHEQFF. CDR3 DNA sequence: TGCAGCGTTGTGCGGAGGGATTGGGGCCATGAGCAGTTCTTC.

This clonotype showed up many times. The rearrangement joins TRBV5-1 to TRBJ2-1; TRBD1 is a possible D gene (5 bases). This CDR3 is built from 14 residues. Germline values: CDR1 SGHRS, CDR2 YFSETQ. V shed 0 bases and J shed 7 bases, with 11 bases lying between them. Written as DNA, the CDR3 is TGCGCCAGCAGCTTGGGGACAAGGGAAAATGAGCAGTTCTTC. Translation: CASSLGTRENEQFF.

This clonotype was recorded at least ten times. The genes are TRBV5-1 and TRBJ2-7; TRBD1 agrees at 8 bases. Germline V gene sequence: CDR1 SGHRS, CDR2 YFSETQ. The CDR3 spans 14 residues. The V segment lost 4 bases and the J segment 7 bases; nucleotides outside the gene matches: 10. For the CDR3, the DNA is TGCGCCAGCAGCCACGGGACAGGCCAGGAGGAGCAGTACTTC. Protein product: CASSHGTGQEEQYF. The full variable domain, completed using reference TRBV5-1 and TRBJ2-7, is KAGVTQTPRYLIKTRGQQVTLSCSPISGHRSVSWYQQTPGQGLQFLFEYFSETQRNKGNFPGRFSGRQFSNSRSEMNVSTLELGDSALYLCASSHGTGQEEQYFGPGTRLTVT.

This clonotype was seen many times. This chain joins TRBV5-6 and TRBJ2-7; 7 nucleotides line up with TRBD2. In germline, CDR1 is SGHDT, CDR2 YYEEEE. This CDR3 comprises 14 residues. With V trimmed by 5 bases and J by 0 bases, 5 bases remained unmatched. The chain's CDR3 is CASRWEGSSYEQYF. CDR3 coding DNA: TGTGCCAGCAGGTGGGAGGGGAGCTCCTACGAGCAGTACTTC.

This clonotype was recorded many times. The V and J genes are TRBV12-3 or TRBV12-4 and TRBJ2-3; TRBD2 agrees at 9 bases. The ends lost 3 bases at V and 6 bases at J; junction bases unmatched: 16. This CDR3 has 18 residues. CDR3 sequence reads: CASSFQPFSGRSRDTQYF. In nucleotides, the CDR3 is TGTGCCAGCAGTTTTCAACCATTTAGCGGGAGATCGCGGGATACGCAGTATTTT.

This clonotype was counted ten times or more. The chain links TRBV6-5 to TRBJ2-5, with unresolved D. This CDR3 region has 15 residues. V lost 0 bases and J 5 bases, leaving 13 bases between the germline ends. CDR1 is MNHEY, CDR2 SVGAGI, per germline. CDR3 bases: TGTGCCAGCAGTTACTCGAACGGGCGGTTGGAGACCCAGTACTTC. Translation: CASSYSNGRLETQYF.

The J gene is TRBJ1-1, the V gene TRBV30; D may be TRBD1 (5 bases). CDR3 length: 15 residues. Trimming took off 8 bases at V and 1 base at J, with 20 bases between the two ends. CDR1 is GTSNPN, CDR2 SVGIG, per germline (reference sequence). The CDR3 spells CAAGAGGSRNTEAFF. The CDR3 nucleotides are TGTGCCGCCGGGGCCGGGGGGTCGAGGAACACTGAAGCTTTCTTT.

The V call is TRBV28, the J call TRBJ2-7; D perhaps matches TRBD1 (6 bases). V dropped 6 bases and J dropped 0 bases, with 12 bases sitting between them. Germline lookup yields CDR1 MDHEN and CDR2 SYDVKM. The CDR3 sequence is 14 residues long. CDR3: CASRSDRSSYEQYF. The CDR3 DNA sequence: TGTGCCAGCAGGTCCGACAGGAGCTCCTACGAGCAGTACTTC.

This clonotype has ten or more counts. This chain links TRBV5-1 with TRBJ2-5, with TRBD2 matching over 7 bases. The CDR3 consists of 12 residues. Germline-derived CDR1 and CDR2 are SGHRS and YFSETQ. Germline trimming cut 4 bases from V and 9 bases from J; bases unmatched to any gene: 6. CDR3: CASSRDREAQYF. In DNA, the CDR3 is TGCGCCAGCAGCCGGGACCGGGAGGCCCAGTACTTC.

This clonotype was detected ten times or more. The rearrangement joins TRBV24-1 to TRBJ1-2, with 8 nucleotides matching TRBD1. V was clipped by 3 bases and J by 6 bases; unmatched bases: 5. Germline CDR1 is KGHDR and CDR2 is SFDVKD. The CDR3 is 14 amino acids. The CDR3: CATSDPGGADGYTF. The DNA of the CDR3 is TGTGCCACCAGTGATCCAGGGGGCGCGGATGGCTACACCTTC.

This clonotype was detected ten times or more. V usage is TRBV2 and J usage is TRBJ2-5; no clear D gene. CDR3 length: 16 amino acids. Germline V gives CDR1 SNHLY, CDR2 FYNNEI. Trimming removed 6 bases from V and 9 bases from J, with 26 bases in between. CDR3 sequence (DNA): TGTGCCAGCAGAGACTTCGACGGAGAATTAAGTGTGGCCCAGTACTTC. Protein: CASRDFDGELSVAQYF.

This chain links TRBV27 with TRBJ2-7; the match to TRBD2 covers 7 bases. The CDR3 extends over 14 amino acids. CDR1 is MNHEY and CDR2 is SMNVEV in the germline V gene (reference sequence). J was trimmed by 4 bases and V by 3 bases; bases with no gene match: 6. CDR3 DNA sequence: TGTGCCAGCAGTTTGGCTAGCGGTATGTACGAGCAGTACTTC. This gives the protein CASSLASGMYEQYF.

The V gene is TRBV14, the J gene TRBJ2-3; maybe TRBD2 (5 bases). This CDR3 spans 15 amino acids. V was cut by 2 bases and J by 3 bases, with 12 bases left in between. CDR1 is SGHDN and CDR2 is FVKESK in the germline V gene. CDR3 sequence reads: CASSQRAGDTDTQYF. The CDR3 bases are TGTGCCAGCAGCCAAAGAGCCGGGGATACAGATACGCAGTATTTT.